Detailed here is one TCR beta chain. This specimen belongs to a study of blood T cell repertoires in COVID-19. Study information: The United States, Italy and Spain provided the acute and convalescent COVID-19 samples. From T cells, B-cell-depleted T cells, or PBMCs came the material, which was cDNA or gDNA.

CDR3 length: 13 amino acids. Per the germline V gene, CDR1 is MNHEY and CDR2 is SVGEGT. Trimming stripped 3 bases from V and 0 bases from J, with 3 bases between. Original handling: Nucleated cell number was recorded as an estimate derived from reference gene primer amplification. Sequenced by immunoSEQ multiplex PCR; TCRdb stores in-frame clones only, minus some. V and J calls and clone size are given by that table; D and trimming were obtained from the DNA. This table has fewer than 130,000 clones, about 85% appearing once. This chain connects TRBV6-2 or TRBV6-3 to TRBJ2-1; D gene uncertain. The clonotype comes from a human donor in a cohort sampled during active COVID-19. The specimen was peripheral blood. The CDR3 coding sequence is TGTGCCAGCAGTTATAGCTCCTACAATGAGCAGTTCTTC. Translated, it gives CASSYSSYNEQFF.